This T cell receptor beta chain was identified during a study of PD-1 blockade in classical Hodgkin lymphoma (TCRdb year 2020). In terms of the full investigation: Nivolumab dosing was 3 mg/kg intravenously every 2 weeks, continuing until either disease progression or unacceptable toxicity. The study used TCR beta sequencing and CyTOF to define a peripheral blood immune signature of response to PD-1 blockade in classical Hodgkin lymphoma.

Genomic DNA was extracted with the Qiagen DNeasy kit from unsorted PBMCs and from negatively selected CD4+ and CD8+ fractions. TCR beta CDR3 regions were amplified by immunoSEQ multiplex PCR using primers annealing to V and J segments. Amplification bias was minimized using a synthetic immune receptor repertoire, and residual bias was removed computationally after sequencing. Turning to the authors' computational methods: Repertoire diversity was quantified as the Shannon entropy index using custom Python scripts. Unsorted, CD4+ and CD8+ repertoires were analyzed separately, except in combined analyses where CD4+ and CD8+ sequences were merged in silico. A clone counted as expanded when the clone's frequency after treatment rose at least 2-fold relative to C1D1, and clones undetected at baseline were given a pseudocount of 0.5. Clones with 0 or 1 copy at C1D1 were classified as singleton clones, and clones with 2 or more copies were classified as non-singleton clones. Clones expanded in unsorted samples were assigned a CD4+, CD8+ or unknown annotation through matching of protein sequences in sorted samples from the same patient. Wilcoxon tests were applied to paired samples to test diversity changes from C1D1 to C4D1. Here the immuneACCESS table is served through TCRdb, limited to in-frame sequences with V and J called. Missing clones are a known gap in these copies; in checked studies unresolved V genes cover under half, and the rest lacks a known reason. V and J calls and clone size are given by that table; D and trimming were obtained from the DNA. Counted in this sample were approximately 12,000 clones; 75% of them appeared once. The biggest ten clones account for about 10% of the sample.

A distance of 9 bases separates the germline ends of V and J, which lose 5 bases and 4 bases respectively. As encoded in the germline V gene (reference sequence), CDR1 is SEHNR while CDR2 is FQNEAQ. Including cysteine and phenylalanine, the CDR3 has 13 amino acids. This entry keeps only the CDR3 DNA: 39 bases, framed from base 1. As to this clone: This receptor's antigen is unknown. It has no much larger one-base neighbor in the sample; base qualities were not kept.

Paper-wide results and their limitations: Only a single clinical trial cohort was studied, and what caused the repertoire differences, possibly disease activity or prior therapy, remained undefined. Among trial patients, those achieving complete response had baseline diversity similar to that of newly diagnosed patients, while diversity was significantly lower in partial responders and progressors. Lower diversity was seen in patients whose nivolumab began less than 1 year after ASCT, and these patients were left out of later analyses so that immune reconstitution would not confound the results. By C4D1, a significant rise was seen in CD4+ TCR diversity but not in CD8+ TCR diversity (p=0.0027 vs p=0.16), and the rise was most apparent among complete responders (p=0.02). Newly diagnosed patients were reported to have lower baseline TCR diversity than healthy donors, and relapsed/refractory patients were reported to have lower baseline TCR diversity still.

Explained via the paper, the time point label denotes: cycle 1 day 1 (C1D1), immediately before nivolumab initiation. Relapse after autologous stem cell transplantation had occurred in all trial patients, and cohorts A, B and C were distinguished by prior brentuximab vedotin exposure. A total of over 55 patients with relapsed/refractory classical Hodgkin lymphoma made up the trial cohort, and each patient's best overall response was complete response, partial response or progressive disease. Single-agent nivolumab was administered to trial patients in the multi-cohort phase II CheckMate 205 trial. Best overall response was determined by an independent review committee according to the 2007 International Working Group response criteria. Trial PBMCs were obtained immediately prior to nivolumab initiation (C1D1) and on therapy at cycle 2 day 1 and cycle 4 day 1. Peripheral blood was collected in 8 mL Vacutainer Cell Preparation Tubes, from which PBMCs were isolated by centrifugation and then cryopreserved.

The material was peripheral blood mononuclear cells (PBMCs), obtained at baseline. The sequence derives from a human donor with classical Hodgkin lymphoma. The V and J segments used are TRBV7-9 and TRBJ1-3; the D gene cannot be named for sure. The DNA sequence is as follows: TGTGCCAGCAGCCCCACGGGGGGAAACACCATATATTTT. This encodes CASSPTGGNTIYF. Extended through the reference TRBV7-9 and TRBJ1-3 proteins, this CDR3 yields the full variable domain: DTGVSQNPRHKITKRGQNVTFRCDPISEHNRLYWYRQTLGQGPEFLTYFQNEAQLEKSRLLSDRFSAERPKGSFSTLEIQRTEQGDSAMYLCASSPTGGNTIYFGEGSWLTVV.